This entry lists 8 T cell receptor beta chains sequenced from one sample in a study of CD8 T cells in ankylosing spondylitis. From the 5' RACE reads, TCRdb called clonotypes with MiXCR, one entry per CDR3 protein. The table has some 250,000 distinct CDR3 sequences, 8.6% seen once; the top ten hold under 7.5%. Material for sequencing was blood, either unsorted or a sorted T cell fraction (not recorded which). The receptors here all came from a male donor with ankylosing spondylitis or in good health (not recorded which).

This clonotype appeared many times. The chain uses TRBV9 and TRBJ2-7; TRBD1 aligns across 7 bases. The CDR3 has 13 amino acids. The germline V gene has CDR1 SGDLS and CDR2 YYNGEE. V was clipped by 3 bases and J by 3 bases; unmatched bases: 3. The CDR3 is CASSARDSYEQYF. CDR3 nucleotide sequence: TGTGCCAGCAGCGCCCGGGACAGCTACGAGCAGTACTTC.

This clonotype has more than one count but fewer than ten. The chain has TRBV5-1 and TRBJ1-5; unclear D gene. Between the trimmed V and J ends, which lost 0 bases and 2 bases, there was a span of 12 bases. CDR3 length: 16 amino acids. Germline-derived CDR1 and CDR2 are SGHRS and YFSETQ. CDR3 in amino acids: CASSLVPGQGNQPQHF. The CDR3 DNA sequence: TGCGCCAGCAGCTTGGTCCCCGGGCAGGGCAATCAGCCCCAGCATTTT. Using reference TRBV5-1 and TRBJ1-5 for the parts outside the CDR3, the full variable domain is KAGVTQTPRYLIKTRGQQVTLSCSPISGHRSVSWYQQTPGQGLQFLFEYFSETQRNKGNFPGRFSGRQFSNSRSEMNVSTLELGDSALYLCASSLVPGQGNQPQHFGDGTRLSIL.

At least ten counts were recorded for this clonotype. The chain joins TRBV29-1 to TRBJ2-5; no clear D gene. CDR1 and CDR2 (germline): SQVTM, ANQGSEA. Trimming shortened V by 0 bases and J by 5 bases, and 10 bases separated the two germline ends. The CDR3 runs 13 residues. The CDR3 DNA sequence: TGCAGCGTTGAAGAAGCCCCCGGGGAGACCCAGTACTTC. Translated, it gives CSVEEAPGETQYF.

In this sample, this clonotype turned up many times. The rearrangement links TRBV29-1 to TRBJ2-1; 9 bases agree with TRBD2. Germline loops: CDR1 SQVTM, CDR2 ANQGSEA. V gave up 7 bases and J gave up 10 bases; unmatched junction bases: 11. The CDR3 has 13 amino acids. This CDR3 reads CSGSLITSGEQFF. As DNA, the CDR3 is TGCAGCGGCTCTCTAATAACTAGCGGGGAGCAGTTCTTC.

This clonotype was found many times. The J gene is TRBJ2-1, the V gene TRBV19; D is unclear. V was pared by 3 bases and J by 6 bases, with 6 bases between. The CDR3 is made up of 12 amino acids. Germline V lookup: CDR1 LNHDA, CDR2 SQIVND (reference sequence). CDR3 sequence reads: CASSIVVNEQFF. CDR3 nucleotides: TGTGCCAGTAGTATCGTCGTCAATGAGCAGTTCTTC.

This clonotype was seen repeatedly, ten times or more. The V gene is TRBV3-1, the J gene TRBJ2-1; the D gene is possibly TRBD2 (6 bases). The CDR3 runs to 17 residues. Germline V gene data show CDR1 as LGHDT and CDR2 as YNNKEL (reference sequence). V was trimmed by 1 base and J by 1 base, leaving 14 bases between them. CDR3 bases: TGTGCCAGCAGCCAAGCTAGCCTAGCGTTTTCCTACAATGAGCAGTTCTTC. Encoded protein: CASSQASLAFSYNEQFF.

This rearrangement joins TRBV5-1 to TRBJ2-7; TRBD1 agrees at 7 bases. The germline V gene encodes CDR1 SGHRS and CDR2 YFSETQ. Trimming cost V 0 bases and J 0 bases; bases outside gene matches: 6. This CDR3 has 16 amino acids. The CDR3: CASSLEPRGSSYEQYF. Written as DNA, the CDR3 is TGCGCCAGCAGCTTGGAACCCAGGGGGAGCTCCTACGAGCAGTACTTC.

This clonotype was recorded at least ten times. CDR3 sequence (DNA): TGTGCCATCACCGATACCAGGGAGACCTACGAGCAGTACTTC. Translation gives CAITDTRETYEQYF. The chain combines TRBV10-3 with TRBJ2-7; D may be TRBD1 or TRBD2 (5 bases each). This CDR3 is built from 14 residues. Germline V gene data show CDR1 as ENHRY and CDR2 as SYGVKD. Trimming removed 7 bases at V and 2 bases at J, with 15 bases between.